These 9 T cell receptor beta chains share one sample of origin, sequenced in a study of identical twins. Each CDR3 protein is one row after TCRdb ran MiXCR on the 5' RACE reads. The sample contains approximately 190,000 distinct CDR3 sequences, more than 15% of which appear only once. The same data also contributed to another study, on T cells expressing NK-cell markers.

The sequenced sample consisted of CD8+ T cells sorted from blood. All receptors come from a woman aged 18 to 35 in good health.

The J gene is TRBJ2-1, the V gene TRBV13, with TRBD2 matching 9 bases. The CDR3 loop spans 18 amino acids. The V gene's germline CDR1 is PRHDT and CDR2 FYEKMQ (reference sequence). V lost 2 bases and J lost 6; bases outside the gene matches: 14. CDR3 amino acids: CASSLPGGGVQTGNEQFF. For the CDR3, the DNA is TGTGCCAGCAGCTTACCAGGCGGGGGGGTTCAGACCGGCAATGAGCAGTTCTTC.

The chain links TRBV7-9 to TRBJ2-7; 9 nucleotides line up with TRBD1. From germline, CDR1 is SEHNR and CDR2 FQNEAQ (reference sequence). J was trimmed by 4 bases and V by 1 base; bases with no gene match: 2. This CDR3 comprises 14 residues. The CDR3 loop reads CASSLDRGLYEQYF. DNA of the CDR3: TGTGCCAGCAGCTTAGACAGGGGGCTATACGAGCAGTACTTC.

V is TRBV11-2 and J is TRBJ1-1; D not certain. Germline CDR1 SGHAT, CDR2 FQNNGV. This CDR3 has 16 amino acids. Trimming stripped 5 bases from V and 0 bases from J, with 16 bases between. Here the CDR3 DNA reads TGTGCCAGCAGCCACCAACTTTCCACCCTGAACACTGAAGCTTTCTTT. It specifies CASSHQLSTLNTEAFF.

This clonotype was seen only a few times. CDR3 in DNA: TGCGCCAGCAGCCAAGATCCGGGGCCCACAGATACGCAGTATTTT. Amino acids: CASSQDPGPTDTQYF. The V call is TRBV4-1, the J call TRBJ2-3; D is possibly TRBD1 or TRBD2 (5 bases each). Germline V gene lookup returns CDR1 MGHRA and CDR2 YSYEKL. The CDR3 sequence is 15 residues long. V was clipped by 0 bases and J by 2 bases, with 9 bases between them.

The genes are TRBV12-3 or TRBV12-4 and TRBJ2-1; possible D gene TRBD2, 6 bases. This CDR3 is 10 amino acids long. Between the trimmed V and J ends, which lost 10 bases and 15 bases, there was a span of 16 bases. The CDR3 DNA follows: TGTGCCACCGCGGGGACCACAGCGTTCTTC. Translated, it gives CATAGTTAFF.

The chain employs TRBV4-3 and TRBJ2-7; 8 bases align to TRBD2. Per the germline V gene, CDR1 is LGHNA and CDR2 is YSLEER. This CDR3 is 17 amino acids long. J lost 7 bases, V lost 0 bases, and 14 bases had no gene match. CDR3 loop: CASSQDSLAGLLREQYF. CDR3 DNA: TGCGCCAGCAGCCAAGATAGTCTAGCGGGCCTTCTCAGGGAGCAGTACTTC.

This clonotype has more than one count but fewer than ten. CDR3 coding DNA: TGTGCCAGCAGTTCCCCGGCGGGAGTGAAGTACAATGAGCAGTTCTTC. Amino acid sequence: CASSSPAGVKYNEQFF. V gene TRBV12-3 or TRBV12-4 combines with J gene TRBJ2-1; 7 nucleotides agree with TRBD2. The CDR3 length is 16 residues. J lost 4 bases, V lost 4 bases, and 10 bases had no gene match.

The chain carries TRBV29-1 and TRBJ1-2; D unresolved. The CDR3 spans 13 residues. Germline assignment: CDR1 SQVTM and CDR2 ANQGSEA. Trimming removed 0 bases from V and 4 bases from J, with 9 bases in between. The CDR3 DNA reads as TGCAGCGTTGAAGAGTCCCGGGGCTATGGCTACACCTTC. Amino acids: CSVEESRGYGYTF.

There are a few counts of this clonotype. The chain combines TRBV27 with TRBJ2-7; 7 nucleotides align to TRBD1. There are 13 residues in the CDR3. V lost 8 bases to trimming and J lost 3 bases; unmatched junction nucleotides: 7. Germline V gene sequence: CDR1 MNHEY, CDR2 SMNVEV (reference sequence). The chain's CDR3 is CASGNRGGYEQYF. CDR3 bases: TGTGCCAGCGGCAACAGGGGTGGCTACGAGCAGTACTTC.